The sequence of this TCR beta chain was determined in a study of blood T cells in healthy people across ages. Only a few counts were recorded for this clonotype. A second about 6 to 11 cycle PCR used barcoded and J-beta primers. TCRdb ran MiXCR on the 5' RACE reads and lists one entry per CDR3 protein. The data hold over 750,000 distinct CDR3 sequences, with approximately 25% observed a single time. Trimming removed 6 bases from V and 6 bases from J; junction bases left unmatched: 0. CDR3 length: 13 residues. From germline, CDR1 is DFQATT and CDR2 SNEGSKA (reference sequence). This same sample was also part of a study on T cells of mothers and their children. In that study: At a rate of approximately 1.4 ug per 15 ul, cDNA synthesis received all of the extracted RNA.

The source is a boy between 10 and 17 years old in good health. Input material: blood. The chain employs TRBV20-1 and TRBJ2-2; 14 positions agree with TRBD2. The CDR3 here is CSAGLAGAGELFF. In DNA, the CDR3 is TGCAGTGCGGGACTAGCGGGAGCCGGGGAGCTGTTTTTT.